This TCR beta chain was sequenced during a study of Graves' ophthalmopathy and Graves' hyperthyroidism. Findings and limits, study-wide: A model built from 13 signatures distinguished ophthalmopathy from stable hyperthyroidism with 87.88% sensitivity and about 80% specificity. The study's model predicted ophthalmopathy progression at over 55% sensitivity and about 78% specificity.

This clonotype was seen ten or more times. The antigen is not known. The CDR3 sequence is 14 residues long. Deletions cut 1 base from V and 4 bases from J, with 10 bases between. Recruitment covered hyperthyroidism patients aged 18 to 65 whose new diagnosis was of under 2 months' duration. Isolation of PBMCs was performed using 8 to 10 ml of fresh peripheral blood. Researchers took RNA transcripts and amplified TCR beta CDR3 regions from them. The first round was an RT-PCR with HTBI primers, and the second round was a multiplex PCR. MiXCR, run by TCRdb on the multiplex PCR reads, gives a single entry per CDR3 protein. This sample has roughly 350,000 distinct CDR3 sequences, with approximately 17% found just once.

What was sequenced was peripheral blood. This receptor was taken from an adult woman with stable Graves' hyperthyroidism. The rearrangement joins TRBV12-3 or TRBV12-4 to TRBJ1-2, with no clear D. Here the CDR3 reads CASSLVGTSYGYTF. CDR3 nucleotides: TGTGCCAGCAGTTTAGTCGGCACCTCCTATGGCTACACCTTC.